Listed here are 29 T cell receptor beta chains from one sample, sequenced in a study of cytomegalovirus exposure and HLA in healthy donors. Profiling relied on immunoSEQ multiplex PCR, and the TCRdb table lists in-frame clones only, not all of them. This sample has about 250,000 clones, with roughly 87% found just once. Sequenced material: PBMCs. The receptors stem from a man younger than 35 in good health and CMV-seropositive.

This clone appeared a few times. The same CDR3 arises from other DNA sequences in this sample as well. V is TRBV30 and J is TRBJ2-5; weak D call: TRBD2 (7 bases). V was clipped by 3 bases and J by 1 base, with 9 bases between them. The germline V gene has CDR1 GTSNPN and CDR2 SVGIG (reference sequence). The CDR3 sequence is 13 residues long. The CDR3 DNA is TGTGCCTGGAGCGGGGGGCTCCAAGAGACCCAGTACTTC. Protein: CAWSGGLQETQYF.

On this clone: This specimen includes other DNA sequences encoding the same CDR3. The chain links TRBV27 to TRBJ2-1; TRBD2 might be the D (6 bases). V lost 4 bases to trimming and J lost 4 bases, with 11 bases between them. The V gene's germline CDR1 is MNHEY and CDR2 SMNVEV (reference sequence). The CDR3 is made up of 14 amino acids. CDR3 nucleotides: TGTGCCAGCAGTTCTTCCGGGACTTACAATGAGCAGTTCTTC. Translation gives CASSSSGTYNEQFF.

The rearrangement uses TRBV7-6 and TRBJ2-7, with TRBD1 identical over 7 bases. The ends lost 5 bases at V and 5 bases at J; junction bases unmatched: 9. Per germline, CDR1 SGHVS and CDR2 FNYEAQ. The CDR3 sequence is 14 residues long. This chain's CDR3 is CASSTRQGLDEQYF. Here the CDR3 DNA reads TGTGCCAGCAGCACTCGACAGGGTCTCGACGAGCAGTACTTC. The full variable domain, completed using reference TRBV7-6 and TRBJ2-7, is GAGVSQSPRYKVTKRGQDVALRCDPISGHVSLYWYRQALGQGPEFLTYFNYEAQQDKSGLPNDRFSAERPEGSISTLTIQRTEQRDSAMYRCASSTRQGLDEQYFGPGTRLTVT.

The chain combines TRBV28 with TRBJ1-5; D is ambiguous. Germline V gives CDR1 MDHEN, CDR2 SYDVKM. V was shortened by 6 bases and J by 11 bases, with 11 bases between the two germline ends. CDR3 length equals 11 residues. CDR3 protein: CASSSPMTQHF. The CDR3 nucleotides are TGTGCCAGCAGCTCTCCGATGACCCAGCATTTT. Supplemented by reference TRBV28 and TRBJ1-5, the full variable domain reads DVKVTQSSRYLVKRTGEKVFLECVQDMDHENMFWYRQDPGLGLRLIYFSYDVKMKEKGDIPEGYSVSREKKERFSLILESASTNQTSMYLCASSSPMTQHFGDGTRLSIL.

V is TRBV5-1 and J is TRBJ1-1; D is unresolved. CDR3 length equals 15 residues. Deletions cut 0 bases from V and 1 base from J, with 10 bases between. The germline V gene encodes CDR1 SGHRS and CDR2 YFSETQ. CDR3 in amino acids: CASSLERHSNTEAFF. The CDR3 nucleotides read TGCGCCAGCAGCTTGGAAAGACACTCGAACACTGAAGCTTTCTTT.

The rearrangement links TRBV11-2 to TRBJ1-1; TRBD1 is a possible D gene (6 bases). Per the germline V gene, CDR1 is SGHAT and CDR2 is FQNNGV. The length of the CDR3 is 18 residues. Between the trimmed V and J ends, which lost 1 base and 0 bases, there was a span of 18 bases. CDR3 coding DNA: TGTGCCAGCAGCTTAGGGGAAGTGAGGACAGAACTGAACACTGAAGCTTTCTTT. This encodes CASSLGEVRTELNTEAFF.

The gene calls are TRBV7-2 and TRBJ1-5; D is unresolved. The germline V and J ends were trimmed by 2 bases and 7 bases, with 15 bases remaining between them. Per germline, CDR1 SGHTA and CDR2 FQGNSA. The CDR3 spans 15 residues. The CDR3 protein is CASSLFRYARQPQHF. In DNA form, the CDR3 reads TGTGCCAGCAGCTTATTCCGCTACGCCAGGCAGCCCCAGCATTTT.

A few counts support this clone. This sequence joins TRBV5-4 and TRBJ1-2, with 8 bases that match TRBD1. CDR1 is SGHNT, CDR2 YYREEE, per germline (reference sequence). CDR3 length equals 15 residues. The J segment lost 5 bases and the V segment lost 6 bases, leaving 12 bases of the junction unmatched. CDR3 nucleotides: TGTGCCAGCAAACGCGGAGACAGGGGTGAATATGGCTACACCTTC. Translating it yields CASKRGDRGEYGYTF.

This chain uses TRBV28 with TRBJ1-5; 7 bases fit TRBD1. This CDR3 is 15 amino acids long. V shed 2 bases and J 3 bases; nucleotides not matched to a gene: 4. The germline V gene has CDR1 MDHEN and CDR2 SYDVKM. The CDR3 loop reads CASSLHRGNNQPQHF. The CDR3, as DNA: TGTGCCAGCAGTTTACACAGGGGCAACAATCAGCCCCAGCATTTT.

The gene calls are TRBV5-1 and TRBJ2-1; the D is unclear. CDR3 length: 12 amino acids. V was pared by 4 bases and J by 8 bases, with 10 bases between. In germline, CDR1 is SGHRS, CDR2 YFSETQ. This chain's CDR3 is CASSAHPYEQFF. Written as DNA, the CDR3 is TGCGCCAGCAGCGCCCATCCGTATGAGCAGTTCTTC.

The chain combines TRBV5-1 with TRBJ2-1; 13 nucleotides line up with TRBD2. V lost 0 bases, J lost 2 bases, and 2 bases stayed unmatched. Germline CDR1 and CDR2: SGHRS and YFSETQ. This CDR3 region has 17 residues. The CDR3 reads CASSLATSGRAYNEQFF. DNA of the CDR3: TGCGCCAGCAGCTTGGCTACTAGCGGGAGGGCCTACAATGAGCAGTTCTTC.

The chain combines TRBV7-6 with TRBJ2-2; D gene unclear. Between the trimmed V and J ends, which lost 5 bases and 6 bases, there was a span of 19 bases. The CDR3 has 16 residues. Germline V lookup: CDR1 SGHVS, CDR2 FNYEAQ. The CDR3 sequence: CASSPTRTEDPGELFF. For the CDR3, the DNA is TGTGCCAGCAGCCCAACCCGGACCGAAGACCCCGGGGAGCTGTTTTTT.

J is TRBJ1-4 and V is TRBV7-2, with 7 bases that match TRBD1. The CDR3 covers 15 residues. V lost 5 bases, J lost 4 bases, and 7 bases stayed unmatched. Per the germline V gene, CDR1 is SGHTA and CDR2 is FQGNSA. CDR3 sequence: CASSTQGGGNEKLFF. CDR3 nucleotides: TGTGCCAGCAGCACCCAGGGGGGCGGTAATGAAAAACTGTTTTTT.

The CDR3 loop is CASKPRGQLYGYTF. The CDR3 region has the DNA TGTGCCAGCAAACCACGGGGGCAGCTCTATGGCTACACCTTC. The chain links TRBV2 to TRBJ1-2, with D maybe TRBD1 (6 bases). With 7 bases removed from V and 4 bases from J, the gap between germline ends came to 16 bases. The CDR3 length is 14 residues. Germline CDR1 is SNHLY and CDR2 is FYNNEI.

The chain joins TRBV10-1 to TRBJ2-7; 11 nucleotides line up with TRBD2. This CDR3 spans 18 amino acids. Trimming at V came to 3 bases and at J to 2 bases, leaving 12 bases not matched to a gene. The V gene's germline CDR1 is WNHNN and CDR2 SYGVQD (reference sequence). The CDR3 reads CASSDPNPSGRTAYEQYF. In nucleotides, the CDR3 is TGCGCCAGCAGTGACCCCAATCCTAGCGGGAGGACAGCCTACGAGCAGTACTTC.

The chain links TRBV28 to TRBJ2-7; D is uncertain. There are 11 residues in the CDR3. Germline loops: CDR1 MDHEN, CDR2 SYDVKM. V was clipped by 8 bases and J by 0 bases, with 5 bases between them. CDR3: CASGSSYEQYF. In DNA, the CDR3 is TGTGCCAGCGGAAGCTCCTACGAGCAGTACTTC. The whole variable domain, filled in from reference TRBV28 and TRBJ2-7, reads DVKVTQSSRYLVKRTGEKVFLECVQDMDHENMFWYRQDPGLGLRLIYFSYDVKMKEKGDIPEGYSVSREKKERFSLILESASTNQTSMYLCASGSSYEQYFGPGTRLTVT.

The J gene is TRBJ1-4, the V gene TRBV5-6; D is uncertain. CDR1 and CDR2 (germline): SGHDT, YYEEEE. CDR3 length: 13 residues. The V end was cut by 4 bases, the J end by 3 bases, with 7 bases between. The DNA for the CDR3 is TGTGCCAGCAGCCGGGTCTCTAATGAAAAACTGTTTTTT. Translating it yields CASSRVSNEKLFF.

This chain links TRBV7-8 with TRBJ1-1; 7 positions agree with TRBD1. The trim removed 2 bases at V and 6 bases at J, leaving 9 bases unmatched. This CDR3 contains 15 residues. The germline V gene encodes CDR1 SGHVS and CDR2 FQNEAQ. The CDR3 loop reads CASSLLTGDYAEAFF. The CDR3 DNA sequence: TGTGCCAGCAGCTTACTCACAGGGGATTACGCTGAAGCTTTCTTT.

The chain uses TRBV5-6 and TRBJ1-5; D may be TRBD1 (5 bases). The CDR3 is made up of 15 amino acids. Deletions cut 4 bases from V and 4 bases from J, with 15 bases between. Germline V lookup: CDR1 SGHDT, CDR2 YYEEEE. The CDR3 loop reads CASSAQGRVNQPQHF. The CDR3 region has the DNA TGTGCCAGCAGCGCGCAGGGCAGGGTTAATCAGCCCCAGCATTTT.

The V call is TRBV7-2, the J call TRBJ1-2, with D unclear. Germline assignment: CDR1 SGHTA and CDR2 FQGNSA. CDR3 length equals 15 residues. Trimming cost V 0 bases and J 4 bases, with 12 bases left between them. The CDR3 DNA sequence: TGTGCCAGCAGCTTAGCGAGTTCAGGCTTCTATGGCTACACCTTC. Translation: CASSLASSGFYGYTF.

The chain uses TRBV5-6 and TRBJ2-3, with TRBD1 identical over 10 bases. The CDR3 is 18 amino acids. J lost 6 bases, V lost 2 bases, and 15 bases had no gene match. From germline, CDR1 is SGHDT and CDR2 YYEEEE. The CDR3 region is CASSFRRDRGIKRDTQYF. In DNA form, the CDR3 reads TGTGCCAGCAGCTTTCGCCGGGACAGGGGTATCAAGAGGGATACGCAGTATTTT. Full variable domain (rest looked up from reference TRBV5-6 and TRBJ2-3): DAGVTQSPTHLIKTRGQQVTLRCSPKSGHDTVSWYQQALGQGPQFIFQYYEEEERQRGNFPDRFSGHQFPNYSSELNVNALLLGDSALYLCASSFRRDRGIKRDTQYFGPGTRLTVL.

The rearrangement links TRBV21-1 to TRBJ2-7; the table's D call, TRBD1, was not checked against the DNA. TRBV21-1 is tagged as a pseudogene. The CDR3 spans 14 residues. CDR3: CASSKDRGVYEQYF. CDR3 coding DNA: TGTGCCAGCAGCAAGGACAGGGGAGTCTACGAGCAGTACTTC.

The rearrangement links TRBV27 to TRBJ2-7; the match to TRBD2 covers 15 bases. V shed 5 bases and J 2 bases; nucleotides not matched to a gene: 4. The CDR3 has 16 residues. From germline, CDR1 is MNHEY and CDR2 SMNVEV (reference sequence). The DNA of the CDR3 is TGTGCCAGCAGTCCAGGACTAGCGGGAGGGCCCTACGAGCAGTACTTC. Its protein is CASSPGLAGGPYEQYF.

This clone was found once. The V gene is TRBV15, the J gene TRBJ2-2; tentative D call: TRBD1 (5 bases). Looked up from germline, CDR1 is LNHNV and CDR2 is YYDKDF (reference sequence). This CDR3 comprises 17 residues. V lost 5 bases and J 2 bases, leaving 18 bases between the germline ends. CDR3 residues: CATSSNLRGRNTGELFF. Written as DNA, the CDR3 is TGTGCCACCAGCTCCAACCTAAGGGGCCGAAACACCGGGGAGCTGTTTTTT.

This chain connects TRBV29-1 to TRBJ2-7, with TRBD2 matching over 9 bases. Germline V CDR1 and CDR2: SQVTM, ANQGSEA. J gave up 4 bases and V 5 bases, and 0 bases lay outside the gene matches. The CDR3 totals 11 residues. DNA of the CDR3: TGCAGCGTTCTAGCGGGATACGAGCAGTACTTC. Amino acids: CSVLAGYEQYF.

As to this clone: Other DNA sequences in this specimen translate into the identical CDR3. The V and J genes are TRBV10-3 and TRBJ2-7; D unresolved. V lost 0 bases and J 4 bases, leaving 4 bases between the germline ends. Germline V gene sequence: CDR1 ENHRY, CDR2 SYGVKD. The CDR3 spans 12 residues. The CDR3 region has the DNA TGTGCCATCAGTGAGTCGGGGTACGAGCAGTACTTC. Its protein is CAISESGYEQYF.

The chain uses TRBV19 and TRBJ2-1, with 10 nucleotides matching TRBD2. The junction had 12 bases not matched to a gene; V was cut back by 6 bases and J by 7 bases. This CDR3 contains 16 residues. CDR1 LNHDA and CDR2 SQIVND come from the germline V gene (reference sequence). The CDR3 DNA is TGTGCCAGTAGCCTCCCGGTGGCTAGCGGGAGAAATGAGCAGTTCTTC. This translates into CASSLPVASGRNEQFF.

The CDR3 here is CATAPGNSNQPQHF. CDR3 in DNA: TGCGCCACCGCCCCGGGAAATAGCAATCAGCCCCAGCATTTT. V gene TRBV4-1 combines with J gene TRBJ1-5, with unresolved D. V lost 10 bases and J lost 0, with 13 bases in between. The germline V gene encodes CDR1 MGHRA and CDR2 YSYEKL. The CDR3 spans 14 residues.

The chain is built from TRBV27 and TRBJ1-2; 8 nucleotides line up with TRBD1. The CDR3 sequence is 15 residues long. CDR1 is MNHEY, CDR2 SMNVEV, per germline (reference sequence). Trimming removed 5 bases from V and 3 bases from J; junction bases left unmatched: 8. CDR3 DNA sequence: TGTGCCAGCAGTCCACGGACAGGGATATACTATGGCTACACCTTC. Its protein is CASSPRTGIYYGYTF.